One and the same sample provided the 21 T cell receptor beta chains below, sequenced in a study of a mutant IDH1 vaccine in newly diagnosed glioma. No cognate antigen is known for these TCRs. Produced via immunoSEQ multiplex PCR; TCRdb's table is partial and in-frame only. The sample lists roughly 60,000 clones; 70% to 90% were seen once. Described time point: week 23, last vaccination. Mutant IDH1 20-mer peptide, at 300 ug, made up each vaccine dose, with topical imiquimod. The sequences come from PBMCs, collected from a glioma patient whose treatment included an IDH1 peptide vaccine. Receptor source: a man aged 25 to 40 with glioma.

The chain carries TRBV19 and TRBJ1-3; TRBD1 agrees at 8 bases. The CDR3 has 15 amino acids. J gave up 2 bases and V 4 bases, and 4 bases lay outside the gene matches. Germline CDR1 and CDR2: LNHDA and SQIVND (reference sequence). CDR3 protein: CASSTRTGTGNTIYF. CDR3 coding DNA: TGTGCCAGTAGTACGCGGACAGGGACTGGAAACACCATATATTTT. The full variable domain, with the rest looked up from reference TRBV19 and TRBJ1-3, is DGGITQSPKYLFRKEGQNVTLSCEQNLNHDAMYWYRQDPGQGLRLIYYSQIVNDFQKGDIAEGYSVSREKKESFPLTVTSAQKNPTAFYLCASSTRTGTGNTIYFGEGSWLTVV.

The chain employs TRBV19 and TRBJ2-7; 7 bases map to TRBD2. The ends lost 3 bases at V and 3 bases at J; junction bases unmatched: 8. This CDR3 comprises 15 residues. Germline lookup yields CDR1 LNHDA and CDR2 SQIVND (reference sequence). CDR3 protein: CASSIGGFSGYEQYF. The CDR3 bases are TGTGCCAGTAGTATCGGGGGGTTTTCGGGCTACGAGCAGTACTTC.

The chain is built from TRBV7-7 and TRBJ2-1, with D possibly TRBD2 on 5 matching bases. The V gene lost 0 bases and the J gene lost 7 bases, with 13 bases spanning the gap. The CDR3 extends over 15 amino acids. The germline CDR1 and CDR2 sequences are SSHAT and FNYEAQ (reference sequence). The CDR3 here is CASSLAKASRNEQFF. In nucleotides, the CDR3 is TGTGCCAGCAGCTTAGCTAAGGCTAGCCGTAATGAGCAGTTCTTC.

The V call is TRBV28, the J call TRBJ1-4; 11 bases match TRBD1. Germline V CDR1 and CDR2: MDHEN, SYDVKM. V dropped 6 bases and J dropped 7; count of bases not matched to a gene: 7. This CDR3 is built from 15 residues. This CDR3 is CASRTRGQGVEKLFF. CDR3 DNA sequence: TGTGCCAGCAGGACCAGGGGACAGGGGGTTGAAAAACTGTTTTTT.

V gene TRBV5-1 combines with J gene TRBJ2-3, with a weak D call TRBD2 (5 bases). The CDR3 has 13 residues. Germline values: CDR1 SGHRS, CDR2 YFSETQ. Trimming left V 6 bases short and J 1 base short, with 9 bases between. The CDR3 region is CASKAGGTDTQYF. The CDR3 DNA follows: TGCGCCAGCAAAGCCGGGGGCACAGATACGCAGTATTTT.

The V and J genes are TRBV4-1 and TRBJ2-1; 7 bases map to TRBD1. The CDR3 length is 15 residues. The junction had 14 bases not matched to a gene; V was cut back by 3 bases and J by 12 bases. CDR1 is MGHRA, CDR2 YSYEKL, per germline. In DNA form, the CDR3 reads TGCGCCAGCAGCCACCTAGGGGGCGCAGTGGCCGGGCAGTTCTTC. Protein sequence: CASSHLGGAVAGQFF.

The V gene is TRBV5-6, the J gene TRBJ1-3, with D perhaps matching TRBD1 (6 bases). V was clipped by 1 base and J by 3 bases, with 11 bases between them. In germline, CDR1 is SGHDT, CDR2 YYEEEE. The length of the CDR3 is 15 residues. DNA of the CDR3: TGTGCCAGCAGCTTGTTGGGGGCAGGTGGAAACACCATATATTTT. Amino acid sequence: CASSLLGAGGNTIYF.

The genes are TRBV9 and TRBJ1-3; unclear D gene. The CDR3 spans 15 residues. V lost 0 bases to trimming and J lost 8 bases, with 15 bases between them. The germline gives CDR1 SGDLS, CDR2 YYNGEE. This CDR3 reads CASSVAPGWSDTIYF. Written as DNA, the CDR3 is TGTGCCAGCAGCGTAGCACCGGGGTGGAGTGACACCATATATTTT.

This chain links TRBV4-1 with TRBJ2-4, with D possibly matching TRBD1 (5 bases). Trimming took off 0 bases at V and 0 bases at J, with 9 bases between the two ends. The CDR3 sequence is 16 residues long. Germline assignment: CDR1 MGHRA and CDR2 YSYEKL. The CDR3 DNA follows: TGCGCCAGCAGCCAAGAGATGGGGCTAGCCAAAAACATTCAGTACTTC. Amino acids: CASSQEMGLAKNIQYF.

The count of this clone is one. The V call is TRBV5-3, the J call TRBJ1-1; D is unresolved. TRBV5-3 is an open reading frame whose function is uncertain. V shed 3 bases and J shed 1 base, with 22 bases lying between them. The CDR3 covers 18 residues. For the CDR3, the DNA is TGTGCCAGAAGCTGGAAGTGCGGGTTACCGCTGGCGAACACTGAAGCTTTCTTT. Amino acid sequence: CARSWKCGLPLANTEAFF.

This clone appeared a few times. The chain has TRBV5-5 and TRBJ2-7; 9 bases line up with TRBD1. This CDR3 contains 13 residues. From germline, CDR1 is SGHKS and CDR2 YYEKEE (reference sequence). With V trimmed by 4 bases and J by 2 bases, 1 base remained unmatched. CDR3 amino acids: CASSRQGAYEQYF. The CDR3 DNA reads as TGTGCCAGCAGCCGACAGGGGGCCTACGAGCAGTACTTC.

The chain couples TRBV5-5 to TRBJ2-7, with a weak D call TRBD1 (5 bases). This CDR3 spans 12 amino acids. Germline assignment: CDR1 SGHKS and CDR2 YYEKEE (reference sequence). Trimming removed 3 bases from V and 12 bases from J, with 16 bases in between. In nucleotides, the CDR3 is TGTGCCAGCAGCTCTTCAAGCCTGGGGCCGTACTTC. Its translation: CASSSSSLGPYF.

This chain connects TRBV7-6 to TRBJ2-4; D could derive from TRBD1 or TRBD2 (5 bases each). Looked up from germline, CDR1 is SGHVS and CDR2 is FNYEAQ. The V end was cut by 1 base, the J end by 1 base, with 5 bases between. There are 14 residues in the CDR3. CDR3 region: CASSLGGAKNIQYF. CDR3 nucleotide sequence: TGTGCCAGCAGCTTAGGGGGGGCCAAAAACATTCAGTACTTC.

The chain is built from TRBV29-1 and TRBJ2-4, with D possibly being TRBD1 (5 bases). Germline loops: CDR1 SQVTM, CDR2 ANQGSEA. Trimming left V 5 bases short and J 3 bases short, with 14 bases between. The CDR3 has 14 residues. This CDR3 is CSVRKGNGKNIQYF. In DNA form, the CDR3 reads TGCAGCGTTAGAAAGGGGAATGGCAAAAACATTCAGTACTTC.

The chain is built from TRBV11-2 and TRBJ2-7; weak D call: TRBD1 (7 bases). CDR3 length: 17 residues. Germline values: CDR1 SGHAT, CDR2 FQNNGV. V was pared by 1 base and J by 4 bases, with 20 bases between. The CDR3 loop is CASSLGGGTAGGYEQYF. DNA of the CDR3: TGTGCCAGCAGCTTAGGGGGCGGGACAGCAGGGGGTTACGAGCAGTACTTC.

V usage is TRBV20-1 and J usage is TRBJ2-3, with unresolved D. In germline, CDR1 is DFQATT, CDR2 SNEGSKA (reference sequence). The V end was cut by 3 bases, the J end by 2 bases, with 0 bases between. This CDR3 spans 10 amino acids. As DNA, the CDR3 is TGCAGTGCTAGCACAGATACGCAGTATTTT. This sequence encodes CSASTDTQYF.

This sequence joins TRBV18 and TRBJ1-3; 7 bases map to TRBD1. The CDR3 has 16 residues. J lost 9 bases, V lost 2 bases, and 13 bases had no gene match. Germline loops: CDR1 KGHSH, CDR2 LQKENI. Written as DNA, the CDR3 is TGTGCCAGCTCACCATTAGGGACAGAAAAAGTCGGCACCATATATTTT. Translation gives CASSPLGTEKVGTIYF.

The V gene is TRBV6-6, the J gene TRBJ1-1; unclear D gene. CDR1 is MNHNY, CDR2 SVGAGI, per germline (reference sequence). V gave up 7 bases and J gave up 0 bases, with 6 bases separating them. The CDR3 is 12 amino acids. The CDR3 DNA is TGTGCCAGCAACATCATGAACACTGAAGCTTTCTTT. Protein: CASNIMNTEAFF.

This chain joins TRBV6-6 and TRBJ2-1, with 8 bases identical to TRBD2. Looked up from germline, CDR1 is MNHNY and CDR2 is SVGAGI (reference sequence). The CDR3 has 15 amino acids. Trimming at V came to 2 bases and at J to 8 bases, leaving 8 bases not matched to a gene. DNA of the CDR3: TGTGCCAGCAGTTACACGACGGGGGGGGCCCATGAGCAGTTCTTC. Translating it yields CASSYTTGGAHEQFF.

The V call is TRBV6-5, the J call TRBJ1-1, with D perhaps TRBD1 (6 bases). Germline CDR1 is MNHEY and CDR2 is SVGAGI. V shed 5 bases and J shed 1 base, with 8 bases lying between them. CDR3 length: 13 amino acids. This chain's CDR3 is CASSEGGNTEAFF. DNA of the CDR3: TGTGCCAGCAGTGAAGGGGGGAACACTGAAGCTTTCTTT.

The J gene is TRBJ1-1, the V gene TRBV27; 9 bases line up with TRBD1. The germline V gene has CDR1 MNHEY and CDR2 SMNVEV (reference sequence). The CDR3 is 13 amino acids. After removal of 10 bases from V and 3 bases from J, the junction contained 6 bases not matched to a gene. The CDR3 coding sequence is TGTGCCACCCGGGACAGGGAGGACACTGAAGCTTTCTTT. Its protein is CATRDREDTEAFF.